The 11 T cell receptor beta chains presented below share a single source sample, sequenced in a study of T cell responses to AZD1222 COVID-19 vaccine. The repertoire was sequenced with immunoSEQ multiplex PCR; TCRdb's copy has only in-frame clones and lacks some. The repertoire has 150,000 to 200,000 clones, approximately 91% of them found once; the top ten carry roughly 1.7%. The material sequenced was peripheral blood, taken 28 days after the second AZD1222 dose. These receptors all stem from an adult who received the AZD1222 COVID-19 vaccine.

This clone showed up just once. The V call is TRBV19, the J call TRBJ2-7; 7 nucleotides line up with TRBD2. The CDR3 is made up of 13 amino acids. Germline CDR1 LNHDA, CDR2 SQIVND (reference sequence). V lost 4 bases, J lost 6 bases, and 6 bases stayed unmatched. The CDR3 sequence is CASSRLAGSEQYF. The CDR3 nucleotides read TGTGCCAGTAGTAGACTAGCTGGCTCCGAGCAGTACTTC.

The V and J genes are TRBV6-5 and TRBJ1-4; 8 bases match TRBD1. The V gene end was trimmed by 6 bases and the J gene end by 4 bases; junction bases not matched to a gene: 7. The germline V gene has CDR1 MNHEY and CDR2 SVGAGI. The CDR3 has 15 amino acids. CDR3 residues: CASRYQGAGNEKLFF. The CDR3 DNA follows: TGTGCCAGCAGATATCAGGGGGCGGGTAATGAAAAACTGTTTTTT.

The CDR3 sequence is CASALGGSGRDNEQFF. In DNA form, the CDR3 reads TGTGCCAGCGCTTTGGGGGGCTCTGGCCGGGACAATGAGCAGTTCTTC. This sequence joins TRBV11-3 and TRBJ2-1, with D tentatively TRBD1 or TRBD2 (6 bases each). Trimming removed 8 bases at V and 5 bases at J, with 22 bases between. The CDR3 covers 16 residues. Germline V gene lookup returns CDR1 SGHNT and CDR2 YENEEA.

V gene TRBV6-4 combines with J gene TRBJ2-6, with 8 bases lining up with TRBD1. The V segment lost 3 bases and the J segment 0 bases; nucleotides outside the gene matches: 4. This CDR3 has 17 amino acids. Looked up from germline, CDR1 is MRHNA and CDR2 is SNTAGT. This chain's CDR3 is CASSETGGSSGANVLTF. Here the CDR3 DNA reads TGTGCCAGCAGTGAAACAGGGGGATCCTCTGGGGCCAACGTCCTGACTTTC.

V gene TRBV4-3 combines with J gene TRBJ1-6; maybe TRBD1 (5 bases). Germline CDR1 is LGHNA and CDR2 is YSLEER. The V gene lost 0 bases and the J gene lost 14 bases, with 20 bases spanning the gap. The CDR3 is 16 amino acids. The CDR3 is CASSQDPADIQRTLHF. In nucleotides, the CDR3 is TGCGCCAGCAGCCAAGATCCAGCGGACATCCAAAGGACCCTCCACTTT.

The J gene is TRBJ1-2, the V gene TRBV18; no reliable D call. The germline CDR1 and CDR2 sequences are KGHSH and LQKENI. The CDR3 length is 16 residues. The germline V and J ends were trimmed by 1 base and 3 bases, with 15 bases remaining between them. CDR3 loop: CASSPLHGVTDYGYTF. DNA for the CDR3: TGTGCCAGCTCACCACTCCACGGGGTAACGGACTATGGCTACACCTTC.

This clone appeared a single time. The chain employs TRBV11-2 and TRBJ2-1; D is perhaps TRBD1 or TRBD2 (5 bases each). The CDR3 totals 15 residues. The V gene lost 3 bases and the J gene lost 0 bases, with 9 bases spanning the gap. Germline V gene data show CDR1 as SGHAT and CDR2 as FQNNGV. As DNA, the CDR3 is TGTGCCAGCAGCTTGTGGGGGAGCTCCTACAATGAGCAGTTCTTC. It codes for CASSLWGSSYNEQFF.

The rearrangement joins TRBV6-4 to TRBJ1-5; TRBD1 might be the D (5 bases). Germline CDR1 MRHNA, CDR2 SNTAGT. The CDR3 loop spans 11 amino acids. The CDR3 reads CPPPGHRAQHF. The CDR3, as DNA: TGTCCCCCCCCCGGACATAGGGCCCAGCATTTT.

The chain is built from TRBV5-4 and TRBJ1-6, with a weak D call TRBD1 (6 bases). The length of the CDR3 is 16 residues. V dropped 4 bases and J dropped 0 bases, with 11 bases sitting between them. CDR1 is SGHNT and CDR2 is YYREEE in the germline V gene (reference sequence). CDR3: CASSVDRSSYNSPLHF. CDR3 coding DNA: TGTGCCAGCAGCGTTGACAGGAGCTCCTATAATTCACCCCTCCACTTT.

The chain combines TRBV4-1 with TRBJ1-2; no clear D. The V gene's germline CDR1 is MGHRA and CDR2 YSYEKL. V was pared by 1 base and J by 6 bases, with 12 bases between. This CDR3 is built from 14 residues. The CDR3 reads CASSQGYSGDGYTF. CDR3 in DNA: TGCGCCAGCAGCCAAGGGTATTCGGGCGATGGCTACACCTTC.

V and J are TRBV7-3 and TRBJ1-2; no definite D call. V was pared by 1 base and J by 5 bases, with 8 bases between. Germline CDR1 SGHTA, CDR2 FQGTGA. The CDR3 totals 13 residues. The DNA for the CDR3 is TGTGCCAGCAGCTTAAGAGGGAGATATGGCTACACCTTC. Residues: CASSLRGRYGYTF. Filled out from reference TRBV7-3 and TRBJ1-2, the complete variable domain reads GAGVSQTPSNKVTEKGKYVELRCDPISGHTALYWYRQSLGQGPEFLIYFQGTGAADDSGLPNDRFFAVRPEGSVSTLKIQRTERGDSAVYLCASSLRGRYGYTFGSGTRLTVV.